Below, 31 T cell receptor beta chains from the same sample are listed, as sequenced in a study of alternative splicing in chronic myeloid leukemia remission. Looking at the study overall: Trial remission samples were taken at major or complete molecular response, at 12 or 24 months.

Each library started from approximately 1.1 ug total RNA with poly-A enrichment. After re-calling the bulk RNA-seq reads, TCRdb lists one entry per CDR3 protein, DNA absent. The sample consists of 250 to 350 distinct CDR3 sequences, around nine tenths of them appearing once. This sample comprised PBMCs or total blood leukocytes (not recorded which), obtained during remission. These receptors were collected from an adult with chronic myeloid leukemia.

The rearrangement uses TRBV27 and TRBJ2-5; TCRdb reports TRBD2, a call that lacks DNA to check it against. The CDR3 is 15 amino acids. Germline CDR1 is MNHEY and CDR2 is SMNVEV (reference sequence). CDR3 sequence reads: CASHRGGGTQETQYF.

The chain employs TRBV18 and TRBJ1-1. The CDR3 consists of 12 residues. CDR1 and CDR2 (germline): KGHSH, LQKENI. CDR3 region: CASSPRPGVEFF.

V and J are TRBV18 and TRBJ1-1. Germline CDR1 is KGHSH and CDR2 is LQKENI. This CDR3 region has 16 residues. The CDR3 sequence is CASSPNRGSVNTEAFF.

V and J are TRBV3-1 and TRBJ1-1. Germline loops: CDR1 LGHDT, CDR2 YNNKEL (reference sequence). CDR3 length: 11 residues. CDR3 sequence reads: CASRSKTEAFF.

The chain uses TRBV6-5 and TRBJ1-1. Germline V CDR1 and CDR2: MNHEY, SVGAGI. The CDR3 covers 15 residues. The chain's CDR3 is CASSSRRGRGAEAFF.

The V gene is TRBV29-1, the J gene TRBJ2-1; there is no DNA to check the TCRdb D call of TRBD2. CDR1 and CDR2 from the germline V gene are SQVTM and ANQGSEA. This CDR3 spans 13 amino acids. Here the CDR3 reads CTVLGQGSNEQFF.

CDR3 in amino acids: CASSGITSGGTDTQYF. This chain joins TRBV6-1 and TRBJ2-3; the D call from TCRdb, TRBD2, cannot be confirmed without DNA. Germline V gives CDR1 MNHNS, CDR2 SASEGT. This CDR3 comprises 16 residues.

The sample holds one count of this clonotype. The V call is TRBV30, the J call TRBJ2-7; absent DNA, TCRdb's TRBD1 call cannot be checked. CDR3 size: 14 residues. The germline V gene encodes CDR1 GTSNPN and CDR2 SVGIG (reference sequence). CDR3 sequence reads: CAGEGNGSSYEQYF.

The chain couples TRBV7-6 to TRBJ2-3; the TCRdb call, TRBD2, lacks DNA for checking. The CDR3 runs to 17 residues. Germline loops: CDR1 SGHVS, CDR2 FNYEAQ. The CDR3 is CASGDSRDPARTDTQYF.

This chain uses TRBV5-6 with TRBJ2-7; with no DNA, the TCRdb D assignment of TRBD2 cannot be verified. The CDR3 extends over 15 amino acids. CDR1 is SGHDT, CDR2 YYEEEE, per germline. CDR3 protein: CASSLRPGSAYEQYF.

The chain joins TRBV9 to TRBJ2-3. This CDR3 contains 11 residues. CDR1 is SGDLS and CDR2 is YYNGEE in the germline V gene. CDR3 in amino acids: CASSVADTQYF.

The sample holds a few counts of this clonotype. V usage is TRBV6-5 and J usage is TRBJ2-3. The CDR3 runs 13 residues. The germline CDR1 and CDR2 sequences are MNHEY and SVGAGI. The CDR3 is CASTDSYSDTQYF.

This clonotype appeared once. The chain couples TRBV28 to TRBJ2-7; TCRdb's D call, TRBD2, is unchecked because there is no DNA. The CDR3 is made up of 14 amino acids. Germline CDR1 and CDR2: MDHEN and SYDVKM. CDR3 sequence: CASTDFSGYYEQYF.

The chain uses TRBV5-6 and TRBJ2-2; TCRdb selects TRBD2, and the lack of DNA leaves this call unchecked. The germline gives CDR1 SGHDT, CDR2 YYEEEE. The CDR3 is 13 residues long. The CDR3: CASSWGGHGELFF.

The rearrangement links TRBV15 to TRBJ1-5. The CDR3 spans 16 residues. Germline CDR1 is LNHNV and CDR2 is YYDKDF (reference sequence). The CDR3 sequence is CATSREGRGTGQPQHF.

This chain connects TRBV10-3 to TRBJ2-2; the D gene TCRdb calls, TRBD2, cannot be checked with no DNA. The CDR3 covers 13 residues. Per the germline V gene, CDR1 is ENHRY and CDR2 is SYGVKD. The CDR3 spells CAAIGVDTGELFF.

This chain uses TRBV30 with TRBJ2-7; TCRdb indicates TRBD2, and absent DNA this call remains unverified. The CDR3 is 13 amino acids. Germline CDR1 reads GTSNPN; CDR2 reads SVGIG (reference sequence). The CDR3 sequence: CAWRSPGENEQYF.

Sample share makes this clonotype hyperexpanded (1% or more). This CDR3 is CASSLGPPRGQFF. This chain connects TRBV11-2 to TRBJ2-1; TCRdb proposes TRBD2, but this gene call is untestable without DNA. Germline values: CDR1 SGHAT, CDR2 FQNNGV. The CDR3 loop spans 13 amino acids.

V gene TRBV5-5 combines with J gene TRBJ1-5; the TCRdb call, TRBD1, lacks DNA for checking. Looked up from germline, CDR1 is SGHKS and CDR2 is YYEKEE (reference sequence). The CDR3 has 15 residues. This CDR3 is CASSAGTGLSQPQHF.

J is TRBJ1-2 and V is TRBV12-5. Germline lookup yields CDR1 LGHNT and CDR2 FRNRAP. The CDR3 totals 15 residues. CDR3 region: CASGLSDRGLEGYTF.

This rearrangement joins TRBV6-2 or TRBV6-3 to TRBJ2-3; no DNA is available, so the TRBD2 call from TCRdb remains unchecked. Germline CDR1 MNHEY, CDR2 SVGEGT. The length of the CDR3 is 15 residues. CDR3 sequence reads: CASGISGHGTDTQYF.

The V gene is TRBV7-9, the J gene TRBJ1-4. This CDR3 has 15 amino acids. Germline V lookup: CDR1 SEHNR, CDR2 FQNEAQ (reference sequence). The CDR3 loop reads CASSLGGRGSEKLFF.

The rearrangement links TRBV10-3 to TRBJ1-1. Germline lookup yields CDR1 ENHRY and CDR2 SYGVKD. The CDR3 totals 15 residues. This CDR3 is CAMTPGQGSLAEAFF.

The V gene is TRBV20/OR9-2, the J gene TRBJ2-2; lacking DNA, the TRBD2 call made by TCRdb goes unchecked. TRBV20/OR9-2 has ORF status, its function being uncertain. This CDR3 is 14 amino acids long. The chain's CDR3 is CSAPSEEITGELFF.

The genes are TRBV19 and TRBJ1-5. CDR3 length: 14 residues. CDR1 and CDR2 from the germline V gene are LNHDA and SQIVND (reference sequence). The CDR3 loop reads CASSMTGTGEPQHF.

The chain uses TRBV30 and TRBJ1-2. Germline V gene sequence: CDR1 GTSNPN, CDR2 SVGIG (reference sequence). The CDR3 runs to 12 residues. This CDR3 is CAGKQPNYGYTF.

This chain uses TRBV7-8 with TRBJ2-1. There are 15 residues in the CDR3. Germline V CDR1 and CDR2: SGHVS, FQNEAQ. The CDR3 protein is CASSLTESSYNEQFF.

This chain's CDR3 is CAWSADRRTEAFF. The rearrangement links TRBV30 to TRBJ1-1. In germline, CDR1 is GTSNPN, CDR2 SVGIG (reference sequence). This CDR3 is built from 13 residues.

The chain joins TRBV6-5 to TRBJ2-2; TCRdb selects TRBD2, and the lack of DNA leaves this call unchecked. Germline values: CDR1 MNHEY, CDR2 SVGAGI. This CDR3 is 14 amino acids long. CDR3 amino acids: CASRLGQNTGELFF.

The rearrangement uses TRBV29-1 and TRBJ1-6; TCRdb's assignment of TRBD1 cannot be checked, as there is no DNA. CDR3 length: 13 amino acids. Germline V gene data show CDR1 as SQVTM and CDR2 as ANQGSEA. The CDR3: CSVGQGYNSPLHF.

The V call is TRBV7-9, the J call TRBJ2-7. Per germline, CDR1 SEHNR and CDR2 FQNEAQ (reference sequence). The CDR3 is 12 residues long. Here the CDR3 reads CASSRISYEQYF.